This T cell receptor beta chain was sequenced for a study of shared clonotypes between healthy human individuals. Looking at the study overall: The study enrolled a couple of women and three men aged 18 to 49.

To note about this clone: The antigen remains undetermined.

Study-wide results and limits: How much donors shared clonotypes was expected to be affected by sequencing depth.

Measured with immunoSEQ multiplex PCR; TCRdb has only the in-frame clones, and not every one. This repertoire shows 1,500,000 or so clones, less than 99% found once; its top ten account for approximately 0.4%. Naive CD45RA+ and memory CD45RA-negative subsets were split from CD4+ cells. With 0 bases clipped from V and 1 base from J, the junction kept 5 bases outside the gene matches. The CDR3 covers 15 residues. Germline assignment: CDR1 GTSNPN and CDR2 SVGIG (reference sequence). Material for sequencing was naive CD4+ T cells sorted from blood. The sample's subset: CD45RA+ positively selected. The sequence came from a man aged 25-45 years in good health. V gene TRBV30 combines with J gene TRBJ2-5, with 7 bases aligning to TRBD2. The DNA for the CDR3 is TGTGCCTGGAGTGTTCTCGGCGGGAGCCAAGAGACCCAGTACTTC. Its protein product is CAWSVLGGSQETQYF.